Here is one T cell receptor (beta chain) with its context. These data come from a study of PD-1 blockade in mismatch repair-deficient tumors. The data were produced by immunoSEQ multiplex PCR, yet TCRdb's version contains in-frame clones alone and is incomplete. The table records around 52,000 clones, about 84% of them present only once. There are 13 residues in the CDR3. CDR1 and CDR2 (germline): SQVTM, ANQGSEA. The V and J ends lost 4 bases and 8 bases respectively, with 15 bases between them. Sequenced here: peripheral blood, sampled about 4.5 months after starting pembrolizumab. The TCR originated in an adult with mismatch repair-deficient cancer. The V call is TRBV29-1, the J call TRBJ2-4, with D possibly TRBD2 on 6 matching bases. CDR3 in amino acids: CSVGVEGIDIQYF. Here the CDR3 DNA reads TGCAGCGTTGGGGTGGAGGGCATTGACATTCAGTACTTC.